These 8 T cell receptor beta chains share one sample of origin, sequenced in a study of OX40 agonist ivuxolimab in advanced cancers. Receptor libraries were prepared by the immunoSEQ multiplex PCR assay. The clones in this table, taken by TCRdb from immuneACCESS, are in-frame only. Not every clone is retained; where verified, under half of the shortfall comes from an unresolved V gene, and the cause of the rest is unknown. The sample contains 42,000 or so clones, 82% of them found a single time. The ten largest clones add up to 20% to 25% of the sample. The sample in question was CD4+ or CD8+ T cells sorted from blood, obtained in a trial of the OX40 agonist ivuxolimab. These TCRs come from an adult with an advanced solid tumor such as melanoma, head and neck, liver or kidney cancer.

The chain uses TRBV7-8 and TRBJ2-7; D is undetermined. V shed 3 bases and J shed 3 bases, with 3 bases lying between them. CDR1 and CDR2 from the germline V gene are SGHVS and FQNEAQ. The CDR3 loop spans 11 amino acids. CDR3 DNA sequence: TGTGCCAGCAGCTTGATCTACGAGCAGTACTTC. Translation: CASSLIYEQYF.

CDR3 sequence (DNA): TGTGCCAGCAGGTCAATGGGGGCGAGGGGCTACACCTTC. This encodes CASRSMGARGYTF. This chain connects TRBV27 to TRBJ1-2; D is perhaps TRBD1 (6 bases). The CDR3 is 13 amino acids. Germline CDR1 reads MNHEY; CDR2 reads SMNVEV (reference sequence). Trimming pared 6 bases from V and 8 bases from J, leaving 16 bases between.

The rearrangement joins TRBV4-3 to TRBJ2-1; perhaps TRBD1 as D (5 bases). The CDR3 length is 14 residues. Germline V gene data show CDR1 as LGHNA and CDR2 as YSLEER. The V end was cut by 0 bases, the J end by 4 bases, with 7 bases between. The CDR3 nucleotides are TGCGCCAGCAGCCAAGAGGGGCAGTACAATGAGCAGTTCTTC. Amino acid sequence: CASSQEGQYNEQFF.

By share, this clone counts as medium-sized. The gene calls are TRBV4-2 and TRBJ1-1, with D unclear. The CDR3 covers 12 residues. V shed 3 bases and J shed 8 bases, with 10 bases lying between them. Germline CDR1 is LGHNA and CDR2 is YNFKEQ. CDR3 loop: CASSQGEAEAFF. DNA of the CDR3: TGTGCCAGCAGCCAGGGCGAGGCCGAAGCTTTCTTT.

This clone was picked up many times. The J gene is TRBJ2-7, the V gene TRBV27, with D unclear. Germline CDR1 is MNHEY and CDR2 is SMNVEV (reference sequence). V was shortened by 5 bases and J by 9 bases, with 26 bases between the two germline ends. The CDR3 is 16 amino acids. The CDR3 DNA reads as TGTGCCAGCAGTCCATCCATAAGGCCTTCCTACGAGGTGCAGTACTTC. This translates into CASSPSIRPSYEVQYF.

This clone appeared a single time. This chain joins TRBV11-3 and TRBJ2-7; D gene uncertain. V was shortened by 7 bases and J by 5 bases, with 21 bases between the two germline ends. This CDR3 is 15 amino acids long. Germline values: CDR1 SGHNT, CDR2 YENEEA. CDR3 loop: CASTPLWGSENEQYF. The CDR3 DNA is TGTGCCAGCACCCCGCTGTGGGGAAGTGAGAACGAGCAGTACTTC. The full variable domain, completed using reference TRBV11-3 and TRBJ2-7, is EAGVVQSPRYKIIEKKQPVAFWCNPISGHNTLYWYLQNLGQGPELLIRYENEEAVDDSQLPKDRFSAERLKGVDSTLKIQPAELGDSAVYLCASTPLWGSENEQYFGPGTRLTVT.

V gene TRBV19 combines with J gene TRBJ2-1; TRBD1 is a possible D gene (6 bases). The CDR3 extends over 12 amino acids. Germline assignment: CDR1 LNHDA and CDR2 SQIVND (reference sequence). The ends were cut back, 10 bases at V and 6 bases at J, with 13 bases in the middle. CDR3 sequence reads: CATRQDLNEQFF. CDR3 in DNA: TGTGCCACTAGACAGGACCTCAATGAGCAGTTCTTC. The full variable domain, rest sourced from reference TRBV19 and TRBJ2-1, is DGGITQSPKYLFRKEGQNVTLSCEQNLNHDAMYWYRQDPGQGLRLIYYSQIVNDFQKGDIAEGYSVSREKKESFPLTVTSAQKNPTAFYLCATRQDLNEQFFGPGTRLTVL.

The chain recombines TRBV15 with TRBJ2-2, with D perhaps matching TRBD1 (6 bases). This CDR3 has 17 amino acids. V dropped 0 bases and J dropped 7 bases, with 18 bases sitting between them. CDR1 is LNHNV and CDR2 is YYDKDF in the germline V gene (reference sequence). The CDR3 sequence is CATSREPNRDGFGELFF. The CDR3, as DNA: TGTGCCACCAGCAGAGAACCCAACAGGGACGGGTTCGGGGAGCTGTTTTTT.